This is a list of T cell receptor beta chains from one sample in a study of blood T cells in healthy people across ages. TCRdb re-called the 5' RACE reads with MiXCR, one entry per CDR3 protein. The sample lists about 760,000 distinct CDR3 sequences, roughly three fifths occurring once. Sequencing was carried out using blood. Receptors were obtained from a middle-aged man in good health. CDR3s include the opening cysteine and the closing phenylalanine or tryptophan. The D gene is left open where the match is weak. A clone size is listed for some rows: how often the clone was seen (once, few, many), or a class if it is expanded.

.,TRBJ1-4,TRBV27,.,TGTGCCAGCAGCTACTCGTTGGGGGACCTAAATGAAAAACTGTTTTTT,CASSYSLGDLNEKLFF
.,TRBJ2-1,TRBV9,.,TGTGCCAGCAGCGTAGGAGGGACAAACAATGAGCAGTTCTTC,CASSVGGTNNEQFF
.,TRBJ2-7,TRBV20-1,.,TGCAGTGCTAGACTCACGGGCTTCTCCTACGAGCAGTACTTC,CSARLTGFSYEQYF
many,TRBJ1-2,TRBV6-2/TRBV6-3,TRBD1,TGTGCCAGCAGTTTGGGACAGAGCTATGGCTACACCTTC,CASSLGQSYGYTF
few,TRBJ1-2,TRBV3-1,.,TGTGCCAGCAACCAAGGGGGGGTACGCTATGGCTACACCTTC,CASNQGGVRYGYTF
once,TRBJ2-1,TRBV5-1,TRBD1,TGCGCCAGCAGCTTACCAATGGACAGGGGGGCTGAGCAGTTCTTC,CASSLPMDRGAEQFF
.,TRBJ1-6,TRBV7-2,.,TGTGCCAGCAGACTAGCCGGGTCGAATTCACCCCTCCACTTT,CASRLAGSNSPLHF
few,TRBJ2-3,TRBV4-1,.,TGCGCCAGCAGCCAGCTCGGGCAGGGACCTTCAACAGATACGCAGTATTTT,CASSQLGQGPSTDTQYF
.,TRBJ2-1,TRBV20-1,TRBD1,TGCAGTGCTAGTAAGGTGGGGACAGGGGTCTTCGATGAGCAGTTCTTC,CSASKVGTGVFDEQFF
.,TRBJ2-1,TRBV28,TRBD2,TGTGCCAGCAGACGAGTGCGGGGGGGCTCCTACAATGAGCAGTTCTTC,CASRRVRGGSYNEQFF
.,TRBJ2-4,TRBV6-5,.,TGTGCCAGCAGTCCAACCCGGGTAGCCAAAAACATTCAGTACTTC,CASSPTRVAKNIQYF
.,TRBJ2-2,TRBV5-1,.,TGCGCCAGCAGCTTGGGACACTCTACCGGGGAGCTGTTTTTT,CASSLGHSTGELFF
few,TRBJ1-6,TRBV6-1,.,TGTGCCAGCAGTGTTGAAGGAGATAATTCACCCCTCCACTTT,CASSVEGDNSPLHF
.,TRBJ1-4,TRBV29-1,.,TGCAGCGTCCAGCCGACCCCGTCGAATGAAAAACTGTTTTTT,CSVQPTPSNEKLFF
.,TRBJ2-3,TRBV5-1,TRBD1,TGCGCCAGCAGCCTGCCCGGGACAGGGGGCGAAGATACGCAGTATTTT,CASSLPGTGGEDTQYF
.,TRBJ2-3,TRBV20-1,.,TGCAGTGCTGTGGATTCACGCACAGATACGCAGTATTTT,CSAVDSRTDTQYF
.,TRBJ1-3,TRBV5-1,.,TGCGCCAGCAGCTCAGACCCACAGGCCGCCTCTGGAAACACCATATATTTT,CASSSDPQAASGNTIYF
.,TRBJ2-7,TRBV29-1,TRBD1,TGCAGCGCCGGGACAGGGGTAGAAAACGAGCAGTACTTC,CSAGTGVENEQYF
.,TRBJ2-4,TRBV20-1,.,TGCAGTGCTAGGACCCAAGGAGATGGCAAAAACATTCAGTACTTC,CSARTQGDGKNIQYF
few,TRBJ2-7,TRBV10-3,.,TGTGCCATCAGCAACCTTTCAGGAGATGAGCAGTACTTC,CAISNLSGDEQYF
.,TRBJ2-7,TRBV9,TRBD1,TGTGCCAGCAGCACCGACAGGGGGTTAGGGGGCGAGCAGTACTTC,CASSTDRGLGGEQYF
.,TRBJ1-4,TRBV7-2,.,TGTGCCAGCAGCACCCGGGGGTCAACTAATGAAAAACTGTTTTTT,CASSTRGSTNEKLFF
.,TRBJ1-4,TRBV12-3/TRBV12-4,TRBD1,TGTGCCAGCAGTTTCCCCGGGACAGGGGGAGAAAAACTGTTTTTT,CASSFPGTGGEKLFF
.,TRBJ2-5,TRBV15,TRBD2,TGTGCCACCAGCAGAGCGGGGAGGGAAGAGACCCAGTACTTC,CATSRAGREETQYF
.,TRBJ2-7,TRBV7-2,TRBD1,TGTGCCAGTCGCCGGGACAGAAACTACGAGCAGTACTTC,CASRRDRNYEQYF
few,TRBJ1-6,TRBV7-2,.,TGTGCCAGCAGCCCCCGTTTATGGAGGTTGCCCGAAGGGACTAGACTCCACTTT,CASSPRLWRLPEGTRLHF
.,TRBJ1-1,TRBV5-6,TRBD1,TGTGCCAGCAGTCCGGACAGGGTCGCTGAAGCTTTCTTT,CASSPDRVAEAFF